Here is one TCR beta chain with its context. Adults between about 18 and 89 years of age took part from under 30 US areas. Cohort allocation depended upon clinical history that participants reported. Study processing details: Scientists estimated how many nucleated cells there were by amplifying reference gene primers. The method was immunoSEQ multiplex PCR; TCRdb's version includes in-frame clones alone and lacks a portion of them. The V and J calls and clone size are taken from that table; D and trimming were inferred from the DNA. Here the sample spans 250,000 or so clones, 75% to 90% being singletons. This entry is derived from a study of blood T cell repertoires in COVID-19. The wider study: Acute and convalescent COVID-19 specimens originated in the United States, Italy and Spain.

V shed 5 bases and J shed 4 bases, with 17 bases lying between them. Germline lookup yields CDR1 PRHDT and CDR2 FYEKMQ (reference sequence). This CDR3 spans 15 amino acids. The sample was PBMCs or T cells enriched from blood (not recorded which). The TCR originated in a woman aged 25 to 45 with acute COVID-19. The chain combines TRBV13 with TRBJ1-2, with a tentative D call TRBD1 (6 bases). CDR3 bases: TGTGCCAGCAGCCTGGGGAGGGGGGCGTTCTATGGCTACACCTTC. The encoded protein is CASSLGRGAFYGYTF.